This T cell receptor (beta chain) came from a study of prognosis after radiotherapy for stage I lung cancer. Germline CDR1 reads SNHLY; CDR2 reads FYNNEI. The length of the CDR3 is 14 residues. V was pared by 5 bases and J by 3 bases, with 11 bases between. Two-round multiplex PCR on genomic DNA was the method by which TCR beta CDR3 was amplified. First-round PCR employed TRBV- and TRBJ-specific primers for each gene. TCRdb recomputed calls from the multiplex PCR reads with MiXCR, one row per CDR3 protein. Of fewer than 15,000 distinct CDR3 sequences in the sample, around two fifths were seen once. This clonotype has only a few counts.

This clonotype was sampled from a donor over 45 with non-small cell lung cancer. Sequencing used PBMCs, obtained before or after stereotactic body radiation therapy (not recorded which). V usage is TRBV2 and J usage is TRBJ2-4, with TRBD2 as a possible D gene (5 bases). CDR3 in amino acids: CASSMDWDKNIQYF. The DNA of the CDR3 is TGTGCCAGCAGTATGGACTGGGACAAAAACATTCAGTACTTC.